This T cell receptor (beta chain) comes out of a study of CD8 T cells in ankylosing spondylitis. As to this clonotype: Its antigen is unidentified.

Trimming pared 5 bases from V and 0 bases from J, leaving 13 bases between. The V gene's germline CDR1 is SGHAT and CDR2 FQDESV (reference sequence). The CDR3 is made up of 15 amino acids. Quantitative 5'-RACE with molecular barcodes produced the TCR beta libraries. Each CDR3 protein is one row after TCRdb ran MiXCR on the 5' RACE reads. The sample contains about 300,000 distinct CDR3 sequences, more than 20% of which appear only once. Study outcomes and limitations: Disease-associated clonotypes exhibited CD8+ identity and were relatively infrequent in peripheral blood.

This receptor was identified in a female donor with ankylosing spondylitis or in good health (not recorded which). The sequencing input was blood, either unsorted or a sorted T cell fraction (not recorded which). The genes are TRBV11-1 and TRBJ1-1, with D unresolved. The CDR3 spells CASSRMGLMNTEAFF. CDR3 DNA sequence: TGTGCCAGCAGCCGTATGGGCCTCATGAACACTGAAGCTTTCTTT.